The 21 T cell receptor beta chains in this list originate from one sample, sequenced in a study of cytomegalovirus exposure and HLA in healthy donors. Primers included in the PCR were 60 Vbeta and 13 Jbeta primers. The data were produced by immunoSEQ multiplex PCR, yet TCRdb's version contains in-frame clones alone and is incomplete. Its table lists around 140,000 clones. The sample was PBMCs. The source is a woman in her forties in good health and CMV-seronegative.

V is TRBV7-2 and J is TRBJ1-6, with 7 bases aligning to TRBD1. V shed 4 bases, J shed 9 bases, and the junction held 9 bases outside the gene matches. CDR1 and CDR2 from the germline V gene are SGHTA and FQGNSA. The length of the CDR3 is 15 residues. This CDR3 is CASSSQGTSGSPLHF. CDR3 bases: TGTGCCAGCAGCTCACAGGGGACCAGCGGTTCACCCCTCCACTTT.

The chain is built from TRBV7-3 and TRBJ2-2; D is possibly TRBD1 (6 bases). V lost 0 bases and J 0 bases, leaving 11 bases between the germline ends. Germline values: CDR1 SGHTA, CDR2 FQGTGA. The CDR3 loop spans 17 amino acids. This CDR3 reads CASSLTPGATNTGELFF. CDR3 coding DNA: TGTGCCAGCAGCTTAACCCCAGGGGCGACGAACACCGGGGAGCTGTTTTTT.

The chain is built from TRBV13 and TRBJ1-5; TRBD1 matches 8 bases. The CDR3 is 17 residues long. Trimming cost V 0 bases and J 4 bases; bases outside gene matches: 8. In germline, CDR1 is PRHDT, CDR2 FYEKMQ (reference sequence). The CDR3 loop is CASSLGGDRGRNQPQHF. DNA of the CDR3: TGTGCCAGCAGCTTAGGGGGAGACAGGGGAAGAAATCAGCCCCAGCATTTT.

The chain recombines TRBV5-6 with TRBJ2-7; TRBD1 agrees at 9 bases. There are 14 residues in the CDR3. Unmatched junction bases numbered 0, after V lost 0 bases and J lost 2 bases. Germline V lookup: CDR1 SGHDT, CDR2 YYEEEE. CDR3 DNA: TGTGCCAGCAGCTTGGGGACAGGGGCCTACGAGCAGTACTTC. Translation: CASSLGTGAYEQYF.

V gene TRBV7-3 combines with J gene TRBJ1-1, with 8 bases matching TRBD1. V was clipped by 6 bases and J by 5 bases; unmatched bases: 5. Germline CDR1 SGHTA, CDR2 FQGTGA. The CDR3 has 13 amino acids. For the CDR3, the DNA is TGTGCCAGCAGTCTTAGACAGGGGACTGAAGCTTTCTTT. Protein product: CASSLRQGTEAFF.

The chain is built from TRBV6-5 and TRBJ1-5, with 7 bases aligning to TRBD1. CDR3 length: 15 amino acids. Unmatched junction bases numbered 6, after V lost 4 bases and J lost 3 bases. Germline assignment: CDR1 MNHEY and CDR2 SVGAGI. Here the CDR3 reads CASSSHDRANQPQHF. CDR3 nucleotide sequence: TGTGCCAGCAGTTCACACGACAGGGCCAATCAGCCCCAGCATTTT.

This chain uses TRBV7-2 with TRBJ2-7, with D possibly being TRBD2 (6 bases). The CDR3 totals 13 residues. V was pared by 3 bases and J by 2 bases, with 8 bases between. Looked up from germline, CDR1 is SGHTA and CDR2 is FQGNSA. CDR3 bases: TGTGCCAGCAGCTTCGGCGGGGCCTACGAGCAGTACTTC. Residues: CASSFGGAYEQYF.

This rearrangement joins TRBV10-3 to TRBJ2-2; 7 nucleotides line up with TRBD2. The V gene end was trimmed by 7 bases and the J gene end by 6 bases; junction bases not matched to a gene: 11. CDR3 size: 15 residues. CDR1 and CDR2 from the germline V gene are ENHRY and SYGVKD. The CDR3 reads CAINQPGLGAGELFF. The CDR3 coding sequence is TGTGCCATCAATCAACCCGGACTAGGGGCCGGGGAGCTGTTTTTT.

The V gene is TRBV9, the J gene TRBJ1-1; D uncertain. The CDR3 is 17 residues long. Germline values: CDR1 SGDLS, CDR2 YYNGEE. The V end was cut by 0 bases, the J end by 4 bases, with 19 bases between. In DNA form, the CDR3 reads TGTGCCAGCAGCGTAGATATCATTCTTCGAACCGGCACTGAAGCTTTCTTT. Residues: CASSVDIILRTGTEAFF.

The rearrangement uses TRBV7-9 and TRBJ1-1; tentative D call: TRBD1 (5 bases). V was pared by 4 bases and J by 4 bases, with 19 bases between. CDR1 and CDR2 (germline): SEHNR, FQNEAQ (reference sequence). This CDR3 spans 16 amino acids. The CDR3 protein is CASSSGRGLLGTEAFF. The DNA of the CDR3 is TGTGCCAGCAGCTCTGGTCGGGGACTCCTGGGCACTGAAGCTTTCTTT. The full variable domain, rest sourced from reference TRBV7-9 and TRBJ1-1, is DTGVSQNPRHKITKRGQNVTFRCDPISEHNRLYWYRQTLGQGPEFLTYFQNEAQLEKSRLLSDRFSAERPKGSFSTLEIQRTEQGDSAMYLCASSSGRGLLGTEAFFGQGTRLTVV.

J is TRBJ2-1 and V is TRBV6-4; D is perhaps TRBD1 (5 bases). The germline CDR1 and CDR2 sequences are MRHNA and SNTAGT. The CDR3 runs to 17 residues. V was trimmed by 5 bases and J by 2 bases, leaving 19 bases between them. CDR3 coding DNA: TGTGCCAGCAGTCGAGGCGTCAGGGCCGGTACCTACAATGAGCAGTTCTTC. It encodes CASSRGVRAGTYNEQFF.

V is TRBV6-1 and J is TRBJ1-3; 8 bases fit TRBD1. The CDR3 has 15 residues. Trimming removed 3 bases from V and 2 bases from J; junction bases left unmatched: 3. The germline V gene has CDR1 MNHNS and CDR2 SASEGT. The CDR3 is CASSDQGAAGNTIYF. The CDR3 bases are TGTGCCAGCAGTGATCAGGGGGCAGCTGGAAACACCATATATTTT.

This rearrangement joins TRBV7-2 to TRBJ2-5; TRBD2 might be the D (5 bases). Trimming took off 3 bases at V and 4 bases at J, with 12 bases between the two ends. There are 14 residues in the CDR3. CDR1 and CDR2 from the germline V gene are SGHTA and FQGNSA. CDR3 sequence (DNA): TGTGCCAGCAGCTTCGCGAGAGGGTTAGAGACCCAGTACTTC. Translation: CASSFARGLETQYF. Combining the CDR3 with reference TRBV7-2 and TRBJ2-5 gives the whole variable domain GAGVSQSPSNKVTEKGKDVELRCDPISGHTALYWYRQSLGQGLEFLIYFQGNSAPDKSGLPSDRFSAERTGGSVSTLTIQRTQQEDSAVYLCASSFARGLETQYFGPGTRLLVL.

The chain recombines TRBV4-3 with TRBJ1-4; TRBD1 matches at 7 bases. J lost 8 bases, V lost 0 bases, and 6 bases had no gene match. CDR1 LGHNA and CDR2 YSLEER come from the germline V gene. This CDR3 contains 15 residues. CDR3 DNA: TGCGCCAGCAGCCAAGACGGGAGGGGGCAAGAAAAACTGTTTTTT. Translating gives CASSQDGRGQEKLFF.

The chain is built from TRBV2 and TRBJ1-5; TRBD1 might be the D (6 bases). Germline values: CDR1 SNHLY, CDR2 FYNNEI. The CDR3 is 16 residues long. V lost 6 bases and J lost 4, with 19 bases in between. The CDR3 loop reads CASSALGDMSNQPQHF. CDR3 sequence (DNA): TGTGCCAGCAGCGCACTCGGGGACATGTCAAATCAGCCCCAGCATTTT.

The CDR3 loop reads CASSSRDGDRSFQPQHF. CDR3 in DNA: TGTGCCAGCAGCTCCCGAGACGGGGACAGGTCATTTCAGCCCCAGCATTTT. The chain employs TRBV7-8 and TRBJ1-5, with 8 bases matching TRBD1. The ends lost 4 bases at V and 6 bases at J; junction bases unmatched: 14. The length of the CDR3 is 17 residues. Germline V gives CDR1 SGHVS, CDR2 FQNEAQ. The whole variable domain, remainder taken from reference TRBV7-8 and TRBJ1-5, is GAGVSQSPRYKVAKRGQDVALRCDPISGHVSLFWYQQALGQGPEFLTYFQNEAQLDKSGLPSDRFFAERPEGSVSTLKIQRTQQEDSAVYLCASSSRDGDRSFQPQHFGDGTRLSIL.

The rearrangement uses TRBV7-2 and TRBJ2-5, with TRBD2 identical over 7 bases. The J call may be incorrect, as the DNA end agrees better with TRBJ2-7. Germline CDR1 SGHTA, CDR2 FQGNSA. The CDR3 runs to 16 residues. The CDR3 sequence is CASSLGIQRGAYEQYF. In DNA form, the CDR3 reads TGTGCCAGCAGCTTAGGGATCCAGCGGGGCGCCTACGAGCAGTACTTC.

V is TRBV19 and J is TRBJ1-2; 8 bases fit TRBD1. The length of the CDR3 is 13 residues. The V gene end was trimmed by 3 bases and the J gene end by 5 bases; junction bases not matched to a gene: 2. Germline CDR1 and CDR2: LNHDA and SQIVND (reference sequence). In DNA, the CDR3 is TGTGCCAGTAGTATTGGGACAGGTTATGGCTACACCTTC. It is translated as CASSIGTGYGYTF.

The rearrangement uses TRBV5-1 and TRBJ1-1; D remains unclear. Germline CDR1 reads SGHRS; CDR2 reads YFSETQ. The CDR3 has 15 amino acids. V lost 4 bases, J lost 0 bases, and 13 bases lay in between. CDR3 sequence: CASSTGGSLNTEAFF. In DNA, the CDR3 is TGCGCCAGCAGCACTGGCGGCAGTTTGAACACTGAAGCTTTCTTT.

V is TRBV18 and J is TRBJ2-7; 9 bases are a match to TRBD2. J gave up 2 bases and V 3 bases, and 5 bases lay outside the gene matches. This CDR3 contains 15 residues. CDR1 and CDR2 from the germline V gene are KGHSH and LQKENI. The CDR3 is CASSPPAGGTYEQYF. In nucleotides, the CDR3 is TGTGCCAGCTCACCGCCAGCGGGGGGTACCTACGAGCAGTACTTC. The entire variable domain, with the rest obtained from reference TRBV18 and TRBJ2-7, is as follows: NAGVMQNPRHLVRRRGQEARLRCSPMKGHSHVYWYRQLPEEGLKFMVYLQKENIIDESGMPKERFSAEFPKEGPSILRIQQVVRGDSAAYFCASSPPAGGTYEQYFGPGTRLTVT.

In DNA form, the CDR3 reads TGTGCCAGCAGCTTACCGCCTAGGACAGGGGGCGGATACGAGCAGTACTTC. Its protein product is CASSLPPRTGGGYEQYF. The rearrangement links TRBV7-8 to TRBJ2-7; 11 positions match TRBD1. Germline-derived CDR1 and CDR2 are SGHVS and FQNEAQ. The length of the CDR3 is 17 residues. Germline trimming cut 2 bases from V and 4 bases from J; bases unmatched to any gene: 10.